The TCR beta chain described here comes from a study of shared clonotypes between healthy human individuals (dated by TCRdb to 2018 to 2021). At the level of the whole study: The cohort included a few men and a couple of women between 18 and 49 years of age. To increase sequencing depth and limit assay-specific biases, different laboratories used diverse techniques to prepare libraries and sequence TCR repertoires. Blood TCR repertoires of 5 or 6 healthy adults were deeply sequenced to estimate repertoire size and the extent of clonotype sharing between individuals. For each donor, three plates each were used for CD4 naive and CD4 memory, two plates were used for CD8 naive, and one plate was used for CD8 memory. Per donor, leukapheresis produced somewhere between about 0.85 and 8.9 billion PBMCs. The paper as a whole reports these results and caveats: Clonotypes shared by all four sorted-subset donors showed higher generation probabilities than non-shared clonotypes. Pairwise subsampling indicated that sequencing depth was expected to affect the degree of clonotype sharing among donors. Across four donors, approximately 4.6% of naive CD4, 3% to 3.5% of naive CD8, around 2.1% of memory CD4, and roughly 0.4% of memory CD8 clonotypes were shared. Even with the large sequencing depth, rarefaction of the sorted-subset datasets indicated that sequencing was incomplete. Only blood was sampled, and tissue TCR repertoires likely differ from those in blood. Naive subsets generally had larger estimated clonotype richness than memory subsets did. Because the study included only a small number of donors, the genetic and exposure-history diversity represented was limited.

Deletion took 5 bases off V and 6 bases off J, with a span of 11 bases between the germline ends. Reading from cysteine to phenylalanine, the CDR3 counts 12 amino acids. The retained sequence is limited to the CDR3, 36 bases, with the frame set at the first base. Based on the germline V gene (reference sequence), the CDR1 and CDR2 sequences are PRHDT and FYEKMQ. Healthy HIV-negative adults with no recently reported acute infections or vaccinations were included as donors. Every donor was a Caucasian adult living in Nashville, Tennessee, USA. CD8 memory samples consisted of magnetically selected CD45RO+ cells combined with CCR7-negative CD45RA+ effector memory (TemRA) cells. After blood collection by leukapheresis, PBMCs were isolated using Ficoll-Histopaque density gradient centrifugation and then cryopreserved in the vapor phase of liquid nitrogen. Analytical flow cytometry was used to check the purity and quantity of every magnetically sorted T cell population. From each sorted fraction, genomic DNA was isolated and quantified by UV absorbance on a Nanodrop 2000c.

Using the deep immunoSEQ assay, multiplex PCR amplified TCR CDR3 regions from genomic DNA. Extracted genomic DNA from each cell subset was spread evenly across all wells of several immunoSEQ 96-well plates, with each plate serving as a replicate. For sorted subsets, approximately 200 ng of genomic DNA, equivalent to 30,000 or so T cell genomes, went into each replicate PCR. Purified libraries were quantified with a Qubit 3.0 fluorometer, sized on a Bioanalyzer 2100, and re-quantified with the KAPA Library Quantification kit. Every immunoSEQ 96-well plate was sequenced on a dedicated single-read 150-cycle Illumina NextSeq 550 flow cell. For the original study's pipeline: Because the immunoSEQ output held only junctional sequences and lacked quality scores, the filtering could not match the filtering applied to full-length reads. To assign V/J genes and CDR3, sequences were annotated using PyIR, a Python wrapper for IgBLAST v1.9, with IMGT germline references. Reads were removed for weak V/J assignments (E-value above 1e-6), missing CDR3, stop codons, out-of-frame junctions, or ambiguous translated residues. A V3J clonotype was defined by an identical inferred V gene, J gene, and CDR3 amino acid sequence. Percentage overlap between repertoires was computed as shared unique clonotypes divided by the size of the smaller repertoire. RTK rarefaction, the Chao1 estimator, and Recon v2.1 estimates of unobserved clonotypes were used to assess repertoire richness. Generation probabilities for all TCRbeta clonotypes obtained by the gDNA method from several donors were computed using OLGA. The source is immuneACCESS, and TCRdb retained only in-frame sequences with V and J called. Part of the clones is not carried over; for the studies checked, unresolved V genes explain less than half of this, and the remainder is unexplained. V and J calls and clone size follow that table, whereas D and trimming were derived from the DNA. Recorded for this sample are about 380,000 clones; just over 95% of them occurred a single time. The ten largest clones take up 0.32% of the sample.

This clone appeared once. It has no known antigen specificity. No base qualities exist here, and no much larger clone lies one base off it. This TCR was recovered from a man aged 30-40 years in good health. Recombination connected TRBV13 to TRBJ2-7, with TRBD2 perhaps the D gene, on 5 matching bases. Sequencing was carried out using memory CD8+ T cells sorted from blood. The cell subset or site label, read with the paper, signifies: CD45RO+ cells pooled with CCR7-negative TemRA cells. CDR3 protein: CASSTRRGEQYF. The nucleotide sequence is given as TGTGCCAGCAGCACAAGACGGGGCGAGCAGTACTTC.